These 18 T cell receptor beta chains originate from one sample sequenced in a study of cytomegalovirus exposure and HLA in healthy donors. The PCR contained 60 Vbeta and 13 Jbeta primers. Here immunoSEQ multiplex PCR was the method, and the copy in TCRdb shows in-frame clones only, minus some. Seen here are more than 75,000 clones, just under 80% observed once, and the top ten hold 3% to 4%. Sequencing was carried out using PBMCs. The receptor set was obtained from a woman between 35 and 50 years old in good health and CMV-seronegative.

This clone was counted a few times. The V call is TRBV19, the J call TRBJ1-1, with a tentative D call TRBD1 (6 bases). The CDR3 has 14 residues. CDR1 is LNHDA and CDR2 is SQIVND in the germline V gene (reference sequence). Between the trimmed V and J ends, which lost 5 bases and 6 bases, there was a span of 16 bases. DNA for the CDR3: TGTGCCAGTAGTCCGGGGGGACATCACGCTGAAGCTTTCTTT. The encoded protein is CASSPGGHHAEAFF. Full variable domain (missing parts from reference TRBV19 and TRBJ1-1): DGGITQSPKYLFRKEGQNVTLSCEQNLNHDAMYWYRQDPGQGLRLIYYSQIVNDFQKGDIAEGYSVSREKKESFPLTVTSAQKNPTAFYLCASSPGGHHAEAFFGQGTRLTVV.

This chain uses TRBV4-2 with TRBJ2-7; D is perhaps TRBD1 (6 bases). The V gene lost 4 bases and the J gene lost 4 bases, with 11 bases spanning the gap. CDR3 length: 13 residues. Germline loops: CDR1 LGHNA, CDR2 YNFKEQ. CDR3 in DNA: TGTGCCAGCAGCCGGACAGCGCAATACGAGCAGTACTTC. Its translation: CASSRTAQYEQYF.

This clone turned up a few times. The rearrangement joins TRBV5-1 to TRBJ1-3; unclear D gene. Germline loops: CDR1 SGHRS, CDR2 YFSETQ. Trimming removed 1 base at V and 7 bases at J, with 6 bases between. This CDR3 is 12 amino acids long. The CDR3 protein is CASSLSGNTIYF. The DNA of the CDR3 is TGCGCCAGCAGCTTGTCGGGGAACACCATATATTTT.

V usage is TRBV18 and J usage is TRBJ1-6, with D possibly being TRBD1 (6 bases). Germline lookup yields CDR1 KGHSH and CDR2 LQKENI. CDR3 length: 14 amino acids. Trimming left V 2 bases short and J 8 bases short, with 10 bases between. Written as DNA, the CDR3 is TGTGCCAGCTCACCAATGGACAGAGATTCACCCCTCCACTTT. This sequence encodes CASSPMDRDSPLHF.

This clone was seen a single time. CDR3 nucleotide sequence: TGTGCCAGTAGTAGACACCTTTATAGCAATCAGCCCCAGCATTTT. Its protein is CASSRHLYSNQPQHF. This rearrangement joins TRBV19 to TRBJ1-5; D gene uncertain. The CDR3 runs 15 residues. The germline gives CDR1 LNHDA, CDR2 SQIVND (reference sequence). Deletions cut 4 bases from V and 0 bases from J, with 10 bases between.

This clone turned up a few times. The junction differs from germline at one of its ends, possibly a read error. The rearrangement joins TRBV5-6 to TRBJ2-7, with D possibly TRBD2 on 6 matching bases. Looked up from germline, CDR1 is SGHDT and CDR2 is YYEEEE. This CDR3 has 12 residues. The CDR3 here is CASSYRTGAVDF. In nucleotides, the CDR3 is TGTGCCAGCAGCTACCGGACGGGAGCAGTGGACTTC.

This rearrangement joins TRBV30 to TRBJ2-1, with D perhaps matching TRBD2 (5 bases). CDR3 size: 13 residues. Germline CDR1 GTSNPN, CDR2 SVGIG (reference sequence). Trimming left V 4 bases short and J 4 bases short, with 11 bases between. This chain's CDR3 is CAWTSLTYNEQFF. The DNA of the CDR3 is TGTGCCTGGACTAGCTTAACTTACAATGAGCAGTTCTTC.

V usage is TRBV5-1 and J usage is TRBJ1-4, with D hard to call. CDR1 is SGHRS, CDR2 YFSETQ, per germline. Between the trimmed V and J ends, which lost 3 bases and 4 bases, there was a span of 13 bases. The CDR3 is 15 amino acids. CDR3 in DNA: TGCGCCAGCAGCTCACTTGTCGGGGTTAATGAAAAACTGTTTTTT. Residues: CASSSLVGVNEKLFF.

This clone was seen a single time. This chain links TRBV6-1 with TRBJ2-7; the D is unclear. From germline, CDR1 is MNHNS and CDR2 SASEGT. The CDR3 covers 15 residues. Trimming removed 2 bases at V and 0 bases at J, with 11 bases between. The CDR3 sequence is CASSERHFSSYEQYF. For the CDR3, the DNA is TGTGCCAGCAGTGAACGACACTTCTCCTCCTACGAGCAGTACTTC.

The DNA for the CDR3 is TGTGCCAGCGTAATGAACACTGAAGCTTTCTTT. It encodes CASVMNTEAFF. The chain recombines TRBV28 with TRBJ1-1; no clear D. This CDR3 contains 11 residues. V was shortened by 8 bases and J by 0 bases, with 4 bases between the two germline ends. Germline-derived CDR1 and CDR2 are MDHEN and SYDVKM.

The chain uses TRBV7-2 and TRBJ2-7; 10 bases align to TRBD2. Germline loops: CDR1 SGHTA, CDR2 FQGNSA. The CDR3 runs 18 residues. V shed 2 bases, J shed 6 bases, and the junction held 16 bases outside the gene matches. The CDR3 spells CASSLISGAGGPLGEQYF. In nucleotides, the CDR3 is TGTGCCAGCAGCTTAATTTCGGGAGCGGGGGGGCCGCTGGGCGAGCAGTACTTC. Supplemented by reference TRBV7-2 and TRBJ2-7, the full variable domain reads GAGVSQSPSNKVTEKGKDVELRCDPISGHTALYWYRQSLGQGLEFLIYFQGNSAPDKSGLPSDRFSAERTGGSVSTLTIQRTQQEDSAVYLCASSLISGAGGPLGEQYFGPGTRLTVT.

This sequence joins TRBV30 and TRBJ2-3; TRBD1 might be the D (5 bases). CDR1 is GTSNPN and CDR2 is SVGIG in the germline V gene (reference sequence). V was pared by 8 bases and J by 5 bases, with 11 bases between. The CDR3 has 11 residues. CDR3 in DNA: TGTGCCGTGGGGCAGCAAGATACGCAGTATTTT. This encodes CAVGQQDTQYF.

The CDR3 sequence: CASSSNLGGVDTQYF. The CDR3 DNA sequence: TGTGCCAGCAGCTCAAATCTGGGCGGGGTAGATACGCAGTATTTT. The chain joins TRBV7-2 to TRBJ2-3; TRBD2 might be the D (6 bases). The germline V gene has CDR1 SGHTA and CDR2 FQGNSA. The CDR3 spans 15 residues. With 4 bases removed from V and 5 bases from J, the gap between germline ends came to 16 bases.

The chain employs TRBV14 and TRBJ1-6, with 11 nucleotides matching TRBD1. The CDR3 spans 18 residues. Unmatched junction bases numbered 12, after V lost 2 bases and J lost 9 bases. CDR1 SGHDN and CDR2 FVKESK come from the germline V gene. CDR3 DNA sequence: TGTGCCAGCAGCCAACGGACAGGGGGCAGCGGTAACGGTTCACCCCTCCACTTT. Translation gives CASSQRTGGSGNGSPLHF.

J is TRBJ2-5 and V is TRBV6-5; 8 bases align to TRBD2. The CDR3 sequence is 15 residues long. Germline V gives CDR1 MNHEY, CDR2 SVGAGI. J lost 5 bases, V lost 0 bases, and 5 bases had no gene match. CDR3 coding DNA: TGTGCCAGCAGTTACTCGACCGGGGGGGCGGAGACCCAGTACTTC. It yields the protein CASSYSTGGAETQYF.

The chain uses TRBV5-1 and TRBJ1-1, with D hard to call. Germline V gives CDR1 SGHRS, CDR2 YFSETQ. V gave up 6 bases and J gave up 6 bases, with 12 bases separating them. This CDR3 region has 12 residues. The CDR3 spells CASTPGGAEAFF. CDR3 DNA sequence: TGCGCCAGCACTCCGGGCGGGGCTGAAGCTTTCTTT.

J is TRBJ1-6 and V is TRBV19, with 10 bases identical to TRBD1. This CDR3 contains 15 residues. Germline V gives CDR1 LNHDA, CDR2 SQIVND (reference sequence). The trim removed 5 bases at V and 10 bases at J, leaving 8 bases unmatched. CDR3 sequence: CASSLRQGAGSPLHF. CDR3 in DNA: TGTGCCAGTAGTCTGCGACAGGGGGCTGGATCACCCCTCCACTTT.

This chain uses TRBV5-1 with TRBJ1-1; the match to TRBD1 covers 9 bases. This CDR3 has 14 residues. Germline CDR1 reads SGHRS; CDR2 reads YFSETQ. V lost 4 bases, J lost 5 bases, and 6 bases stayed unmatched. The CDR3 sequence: CASSPGQGWTEAFF. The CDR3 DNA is TGCGCCAGCAGCCCTGGACAGGGGTGGACTGAAGCTTTCTTT.